The clone carrying this T cell receptor (beta chain) was found many times. Its antigen is currently unknown. This record comes from a study of T cell repertoires in cytomegalovirus infection. Study background: Public TCR beta signatures provided an indication of both CMV infection and a matching HLA type.

Study-level findings and limits: HLA-C-restricted CMV-specific TCR beta clonotypes were dominant in the ex vivo response. Summed public TCR beta family frequency identified CMV carriers bearing the relevant HLA.

From germline, CDR1 is SGHVS and CDR2 FQNEAQ. Trimming took 2 bases from V and 4 from J; bases not matched to a gene: 4. This CDR3 spans 15 amino acids. TCRdb reprocessed the reads with MiXCR, giving one entry per CDR3 protein. Here the sample spans 70,000 to 75,000 distinct CDR3 sequences, more than 3% being singletons. This chain joins TRBV7-8 and TRBJ2-2; 7 bases line up with TRBD1. The specimen sequenced was PBMCs. This TCR was recovered from a human donor in good health (CMV status not recorded). Some clones in this sample may be carry-over from other donors' samples. The CDR3 nucleotides read TGTGCCAGCAGCTTACGAGACAGGGCCACCGGGGAGCTGTTTTTT. It yields the protein CASSLRDRATGELFF.